The sequence of this T cell receptor beta chain was determined in a study of response to subunit inactivated influenza vaccine. The study, taken as a whole, reports: The authors proposed limited new T cell recruitment per seasonal influenza vaccination.

Germline V gene sequence: CDR1 DFQATT, CDR2 SNEGSKA (reference sequence). This CDR3 comprises 14 residues. V lost 0 bases, J lost 5 bases, and 3 bases stayed unmatched. Points on this clonotype: What it binds is unknown.

TCRdb recomputed calls from the RT-PCR reads with MiXCR, one row per CDR3 protein. The sample consists of 800,000 to 1,000,000 distinct CDR3 sequences, 21% of them appearing once. The chain links TRBV20-1 to TRBJ2-1; the match to TRBD2 covers 8 bases. The receptor's source is a man aged 50 or older who received an inactivated influenza vaccine. This specimen consisted of PBMCs from blood, obtained 4 to 6 days after vaccination. CDR3 sequence (DNA): TGCAGTGCTAGAGATAGCGGGATGCACAATGAGCAGTTCTTC. Translating gives CSARDSGMHNEQFF.